Listed below are T cell receptor beta chains from one sample, sequenced in a study of blood T cell repertoires in COVID-19. Some clones are missing from TCRdb's copy, which holds only in-frame ones; the method was immunoSEQ multiplex PCR. Of roughly 200,000 clones listed, roughly 76% are singletons. The sample consisted of peripheral blood. These receptor sequences come from a woman aged 40 to 55 with COVID-19, enrolled during active disease. Both conserved end residues are part of each CDR3. D genes are given only for firm matches. Only some rows state a clone size, as once, few, many or a class for expanded clones.

cdr3_nt,cdr3_aa,d_call,v_call,clone_size,j_call
TGTGCCAGCAGCTTAGACAGGGGACGACAAGAGACCCAGTACTTC,CASSLDRGRQETQYF,TRBD1,TRBV7-9,many,TRBJ2-5
TGTGCCAGCAGTTTCGGTCACGAGCAGTACTTC,CASSFGHEQYF,-,TRBV28,-,TRBJ2-7
TGTGCCTGGAGTCCTACCGGGAACCCTAATGAAAAACTGTTTTTT,CAWSPTGNPNEKLFF,-,TRBV30,-,TRBJ1-4
TGTGCCAGCAGCCCGCCCCCCGGGGTTGGAAACACCATATATTTT,CASSPPPGVGNTIYF,-,TRBV5-4,-,TRBJ1-3
TGTGCCAGCAGCTTAAGTGGGAGCTCCTATGGCTACACCTTC,CASSLSGSSYGYTF,-,TRBV7-2,-,TRBJ1-2
TGTGCCAGCAGCCGGACAGGGGAAGATGAAAAACTGTTTTTT,CASSRTGEDEKLFF,TRBD1,TRBV5-4,-,TRBJ1-4
TGTGCCAGCAGTCGGGATACCTACGAGCAGTACTTC,CASSRDTYEQYF,-,TRBV2,few,TRBJ2-7
TGTGCCAGCAGCTTAACAGGGGTTCCAGGTGTCTATGGCTACACCTTC,CASSLTGVPGVYGYTF,TRBD1,TRBV7-2,-,TRBJ1-2
TGTGCCAGCTCACAAACGGGAGGCCGGGATTCACCCCTCCACTTT,CASSQTGGRDSPLHF,-,TRBV18,-,TRBJ1-6
TGTGCCAGCACCCCGCGGGGGGGCCTAGGGGCAGATACGCAGTATTTT,CASTPRGGLGADTQYF,TRBD2,TRBV5-5,many,TRBJ2-3
TGTGCCAGCAGTGAAGGTTTCGGACAACTCTACGAGCAGTACTTC,CASSEGFGQLYEQYF,-,TRBV6-1,-,TRBJ2-7
TGTGCCAGCAGCCAAGGACTAGCGGATATCCAAGAGACCCAGTACTTC,CASSQGLADIQETQYF,TRBD2,TRBV4-2,-,TRBJ2-5
TGTGCCAGCAGTTCCGGGGCAGGGGGCGGGCAAGAGACCCAGTACTTC,CASSSGAGGGQETQYF,TRBD1,TRBV27,-,TRBJ2-5
TGTGCCAGCAGAGAGGACAGCTACTCTGGAAACACCATATATTTT,CASREDSYSGNTIYF,-,TRBV6-5,-,TRBJ1-3
TGTGCCAGCAGCTTAGGCGCTAGCGGGAGTAATGAGCAGTTCTTC,CASSLGASGSNEQFF,TRBD2,TRBV11-2,-,TRBJ2-1
TGCGCCAGCAGCCAAGACACAGGGGCAGGGGCCTACGAGCAGTACTTC,CASSQDTGAGAYEQYF,TRBD1,TRBV4-1,-,TRBJ2-7
TGTGCCAGCAGTCTACAGGGTCTACCGGCCACTGAAGCTTTCTTT,CASSLQGLPATEAFF,-,TRBV27,-,TRBJ1-1
TGTGCCAGCAGCCCCCAGGGGGGCCGCGCGGGGGAGACCCAGTACTTC,CASSPQGGRAGETQYF,-,TRBV7-2,once,TRBJ2-5
TGTGCCAGCAGGAGACAGGGAGGTTGGAAACTGTTTTTT,CASRRQGGWKLFF,TRBD1,TRBV6-5,few,TRBJ1-4
TGTGCCAGCAGCCTGGGGGAGGGACCTCGCGGCGAGCAGTACTTC,CASSLGEGPRGEQYF,TRBD2,TRBV4-2,-,TRBJ2-7
TGTGCCTCGAACCGACAGTTAGATAATTCACCCCTCCACTTT,CASNRQLDNSPLHF,-,TRBV30,-,TRBJ1-6
TGCAGCGCAAGGACAGGGGACACCCAGTACTTC,CSARTGDTQYF,TRBD1,TRBV29-1,-,TRBJ2-5
TGTGCCAGCAGCTTACTAGCGGGGTACGAGCAGTACTTC,CASSLLAGYEQYF,TRBD2,TRBV7-8,-,TRBJ2-7
TGTGCCAGCAGTGAACAAGGGACTAGCTTAGGCGAGCAGTACTTC,CASSEQGTSLGEQYF,TRBD2,TRBV6-1,-,TRBJ2-7
TGTGCCAGCACCTCTAAGCCGGGGATTGGGGCTTTCTTT,CASTSKPGIGAFF,-,TRBV6-5,-,TRBJ1-1
TGTGCCTGGACCAACCTCCGGACATTTCGGGTCTATGGCTACACCTTC,CAWTNLRTFRVYGYTF,-,TRBV30,-,TRBJ1-2
TGTGCCAGTAAGACGGGGGACTATGGCTACACCTTC,CASKTGDYGYTF,-,TRBV19,-,TRBJ1-2